The rows below give T cell receptor beta chains drawn from one sample of a study of cytomegalovirus exposure and HLA in healthy donors. Profiled with immunoSEQ multiplex PCR; TCRdb holds only in-frame clones, not every one. Of 60,000 to 85,000 clones in the sample, about 70% were seen once. The sample consisted of PBMCs. The receptors derive from a male donor in good health and CMV-seropositive. Each CDR3 is given with its conserved first and last residue. D genes are given only for firm matches. The size entry is marked missing in some rows and otherwise reads once, few, many or a size class.

d_gene	v_gene	j_gene	abundance	CDR3nt	CDR3aa
TRBD2	TRBV5-1	TRBJ2-1	few	TGCGCCAGCAGCTTCTATCGTAGCGGGAGTACTAAGAATGAGCAGTTCTTC	CASSFYRSGSTKNEQFF
TRBD2	TRBV13	TRBJ2-2	NA	TGTGCCAGCAGCTTAGAAGCGGGAGTCGGCACCGGGGAGCTGTTTTTT	CASSLEAGVGTGELFF
TRBD1	TRBV5-1	TRBJ2-2	NA	TGCGCCAGCAGCTTGGGTCTTAAGACAGGGAATACCGGGGAGCTGTTTTTT	CASSLGLKTGNTGELFF
NA	TRBV27	TRBJ2-7	few	TGTGCCAGCAGTTTAGGGACACCGTCCTACGAGCAGTACTTC	CASSLGTPSYEQYF
TRBD1	TRBV4-2	TRBJ2-1	once	TGTGCCAGCAGCCAAGAAAAGGGGGCGAATGAGCAGTTCTTC	CASSQEKGANEQFF
TRBD1	TRBV2	TRBJ1-1	NA	TGTGCCAGCAGGGGACAGACACTGAACACTGAAGCTTTCTTT	CASRGQTLNTEAFF
TRBD1	TRBV6-5	TRBJ1-1	NA	TGTGCCAGCAGTGACAGGGGGCTCACTGAAGCTTTCTTT	CASSDRGLTEAFF
TRBD2	TRBV7-9	TRBJ2-5	NA	TGTGCCAGCAGTCGAACTAGCGGGTTCCAAGAGACCCAGTACTTC	CASSRTSGFQETQYF
TRBD2	TRBV4-1	TRBJ2-1	few	TGTGCCAGCAGCCAAGATAGCGGGGGGGCCTACAATGAGCAGTTCTTC	CASSQDSGGAYNEQFF
NA	TRBV6-1	TRBJ1-3	NA	TGTGCCAGCGGGGGGGTCCACTCTGGAAACACCATATATTTT	CASGGVHSGNTIYF
TRBD1	TRBV5-5	TRBJ1-2	NA	TGTGCCAGCAGCTTGGATTTAGGGACAGGCCTCTATGGCTACACCTTC	CASSLDLGTGLYGYTF
TRBD1	TRBV19	TRBJ2-7	NA	TGTGCCAGTAGTACGGGACAGGGGGCTTACGAGCAGTACTTC	CASSTGQGAYEQYF
NA	TRBV11-3	TRBJ2-1	NA	TGTGCCAGCAGCTTAGAGGTCGGTGAGCAGTTCTTC	CASSLEVGEQFF
NA	TRBV6-1	TRBJ1-6	NA	TGTGCCAGCAGTGGAAAACTTAATTCACCCCTCCACTTT	CASSGKLNSPLHF
NA	TRBV6-6	TRBJ1-4	NA	TGTGCCAGCAGTTACGGAGGTCAGGAAAAACTGTTTTTT	CASSYGGQEKLFF
TRBD1	TRBV11-2	TRBJ1-5	NA	TGTGCCAGCAGCGCCGCAGGGGGTCCGAATCAGCCCCAGCATTTT	CASSAAGGPNQPQHF
TRBD2	TRBV13	TRBJ2-1	NA	TGTGCCAGCAGCGTAGCGGGAGTGAGTTCCTGCAATGAGCAGTTCTTC	CASSVAGVSSCNEQFF
TRBD2	TRBV7-9	TRBJ2-5	NA	TGTGCCAGCAGCTCCGGGGAGTTTAACGGGGGGCAGTACTTC	CASSSGEFNGGQYF
TRBD1	TRBV6-6	TRBJ1-2	NA	TGTGCCAGCAGTACAGGACAGGGTGGCTATGGCTACACCTTC	CASSTGQGGYGYTF